This T cell receptor (beta chain) appears in the sequencing data of a study of beta chain features in type 1 diabetes (dated by TCRdb to 2017 to 2018). About the full investigation: Patients and healthy donors did not differ in mean age, gender distribution, total cell number or subset yield. A total of some 100,000,000 sorted cells were examined across all samples, and the number of cells per subset was strongly correlated with RNA yield. In the study, recently diagnosed type 1 diabetes patients and matched healthy donors were compared on the TCRB repertoires of their sorted circulating CD4+ T cell subsets. Whereas all 30 or so donors provided naive and central memory subsets, regulatory and stem cell-like memory subsets were isolated from just 8 patients and about 8 healthy donors.

Each donor gave one peripheral blood draw, roughly 110 mL on average, collected into heparinised tubes. A BD FACSAria II was used to sort naive, central memory, regulatory and stem cell-like memory CD4+ T cells with a panel that included CD45RO, CCR7, CD25, CD127, CD95 and CD27. Purity was above 95% for every sorted population. Right away, PBMCs were isolated by Lymphoprep density gradient centrifugation and were stained directly, with no culture step. So that batch effects would be minimized, each experiment stained and sorted samples in pairs, pairing one healthy donor with one patient. The High Capacity cDNA Reverse Transcription Kit was used to reverse transcribe all of the isolated RNA, meaning that expressed TCRB transcripts were what got sequenced. Naive, central memory and regulatory T cell samples underwent deep immunoSEQ sequencing, averaging around 3.7 million total reads per sample. After sorted cells were lysed in RLT buffer, RNA was extracted with DNase-treated RNeasy Micro or Mini kits, with the choice depending on cell number. To prevent cross-contamination, each cell subset was processed individually, whereas patient and healthy donor samples were processed jointly. TCRB sequences were amplified from cDNA with the immunoSEQ multiplex PCR, producing 87-bp fragments spanning the CDR3 region. The amplicons were sequenced using the Illumina HiSeq platform. Per the source publication's procedure: PCR bias was computationally corrected using synthetic template baselines, reads within Hamming distance 2 were collapsed, and singletons that could not be merged were discarded. Reads were aligned to IMGT to assign V, D and J genes, CDR3 length, and insertions or deletions at six rearrangement sites. Within each subset, clonotype counts were normalized to sorted cell number, and only after that were true diversity and Gini coefficients computed with the tcR R package. The overlap coefficient, calculated on TCRB nucleotide sequences, was used to measure repertoire sharing. Out-of-frame TCRB sequences from naive cells were analyzed to stand in for the pre-selection repertoire. Entries here come from immuneACCESS through TCRdb and include only in-frame sequences with V and J called. Some clones fail to appear in such tables; in the studies checked, an unresolved V gene covers under half of the shortfall, and the cause of the remainder is unknown. V, J and clone size reflect that table, while D and trimming were determined from the DNA. Within this sample are hundreds of thousands of clones, with roughly a sixth of them counted one time only. The ten largest account for 0.093% of the sample.

With regard to this clone: Its antigen remains undetermined. No qualities accompany the bases; no much larger clone lies one base away.

The study at large found these results: Naive, central memory and regulatory TCRB repertoires appeared more similar among patients than among healthy donors. PCR might favor shorter templates, but patient and control samples were amplified and corrected together, so any skew would affect both groups equally. Because small numbers of individuals were included in the HLA sub-analyses, any influence of HLA type on TCRB rearrangement was left unresolved. At VDJ recombination sites, patients with type 1 diabetes made fewer insertions and deleted more nucleotides, a pattern implying thymic rearrangement abnormalities. A moderate but significant shortening of TCRB CDR3 length was observed in type 1 diabetes patients in all four CD4+ subsets. Because cDNA was sequenced instead of genomic DNA, highly expressing activated cells could be over-represented, though the groups showed no difference in activation or CD3 levels.

The TCR was taken from a man between 18 and 29 years old in good health. Material for sequencing was naive CD4+ T cells from blood. The intended sense of this specimen's cell subset or site label: true naive CD4+ T cells.

The encoded CDR3 is CASSLVGTLPEQYF. The DNA sequence reads TGTGCCAGCAGCTTAGTGGGGACGCTCCCCGAGCAGTACTTC. The V and J genes are TRBV7-9 and TRBJ2-7; the D gene could be TRBD1 or TRBD2, each one agreeing over 5 bases. V lost 1 base and J lost 6 bases; the stretch between them is 13 bases long. There are 14 amino acids in the CDR3, from cysteine to phenylalanine inclusive. The DNA shown is the 42-base CDR3, in frame from base 1. The germline V gene (reference sequence) gives CDR1 as SEHNR and CDR2 as FQNEAQ. Supplemented by the reference TRBV7-9 and TRBJ2-7 proteins around the CDR3, the complete variable domain is DTGVSQNPRHKITKRGQNVTFRCDPISEHNRLYWYRQTLGQGPEFLTYFQNEAQLEKSRLLSDRFSAERPKGSFSTLEIQRTEQGDSAMYLCASSLVGTLPEQYFGPGTRLTVT.